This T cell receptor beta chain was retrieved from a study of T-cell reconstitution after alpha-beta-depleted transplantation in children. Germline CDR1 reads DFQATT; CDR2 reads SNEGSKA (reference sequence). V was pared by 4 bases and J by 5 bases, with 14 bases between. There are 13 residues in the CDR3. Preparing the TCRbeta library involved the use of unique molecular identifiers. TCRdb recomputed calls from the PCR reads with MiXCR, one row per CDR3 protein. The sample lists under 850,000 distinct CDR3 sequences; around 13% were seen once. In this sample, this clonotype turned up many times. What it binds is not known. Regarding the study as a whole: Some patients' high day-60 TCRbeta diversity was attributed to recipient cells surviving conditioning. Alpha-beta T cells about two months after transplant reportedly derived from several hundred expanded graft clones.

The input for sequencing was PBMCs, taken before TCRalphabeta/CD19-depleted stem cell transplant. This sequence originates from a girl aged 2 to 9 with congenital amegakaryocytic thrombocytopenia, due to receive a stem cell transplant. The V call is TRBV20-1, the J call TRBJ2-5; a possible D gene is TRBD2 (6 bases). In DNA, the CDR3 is TGCAGTGCTATGACTAGTGCTCGGGAGACCCAGTACTTC. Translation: CSAMTSARETQYF.